The 8 T cell receptor beta chains below come from one sample, sequenced in a study of OX40 agonist ivuxolimab in advanced cancers. The data were produced by immunoSEQ multiplex PCR, yet TCRdb's version contains in-frame clones alone and is incomplete. The sample records 25,000 or so clones, over 60% being singletons. Sequences were derived from CD4+ or CD8+ T cells sorted from blood, sampled in a trial of the OX40 agonist ivuxolimab. The receptor source for this set is an adult with an advanced solid tumor such as melanoma, head and neck, liver or kidney cancer.

In DNA form, the CDR3 reads TGCGCCAGCAGCGAGCGGGGGGTTTACAATGAGCAGTTCTTC. Protein product: CASSERGVYNEQFF. The chain recombines TRBV4-1 with TRBJ2-1; 9 bases are a match to TRBD2. The V gene end was trimmed by 5 bases and the J gene end by 4 bases; junction bases not matched to a gene: 3. The length of the CDR3 is 14 residues. CDR1 and CDR2 (germline): MGHRA, YSYEKL.

This rearrangement joins TRBV7-8 to TRBJ2-1, with unresolved D. Germline-derived CDR1 and CDR2 are SGHVS and FQNEAQ. The V end lost 6 bases, the J end lost 8 bases, and 17 bases lay between the germline ends. The CDR3 covers 14 residues. CDR3 protein: CASREDPRGDEQFF. CDR3 DNA: TGTGCCAGCAGAGAGGACCCCCGCGGCGATGAGCAGTTCTTC.

V usage is TRBV11-3 and J usage is TRBJ2-7; 7 nucleotides agree with TRBD1. The germline V gene encodes CDR1 SGHNT and CDR2 YENEEA. CDR3 length: 15 amino acids. V shed 5 bases, J shed 5 bases, and the junction held 12 bases outside the gene matches. The CDR3 here is CASSLWTGDGHEQYF. CDR3 DNA: TGTGCCAGCAGCCTCTGGACAGGTGATGGTCACGAGCAGTACTTC. The whole variable domain, filled in from reference TRBV11-3 and TRBJ2-7, reads EAGVVQSPRYKIIEKKQPVAFWCNPISGHNTLYWYLQNLGQGPELLIRYENEEAVDDSQLPKDRFSAERLKGVDSTLKIQPAELGDSAVYLCASSLWTGDGHEQYFGPGTRLTVT.

This chain uses TRBV13 with TRBJ2-3; 9 nucleotides line up with TRBD2. Germline V gene data show CDR1 as PRHDT and CDR2 as FYEKMQ (reference sequence). The CDR3 covers 16 residues. V shed 5 bases, J shed 6 bases, and the junction held 12 bases outside the gene matches. CDR3 DNA sequence: TGTGCCAGCAGCCTGGGTGTGGGACTAGCTAGTGATACGCAGTATTTT. Residues: CASSLGVGLASDTQYF.

This chain links TRBV7-8 with TRBJ2-3; TRBD1 agrees at 8 bases. The CDR3 consists of 16 residues. CDR1 and CDR2 from the germline V gene are SGHVS and FQNEAQ. Trimming took 0 bases from V and 4 from J; bases not matched to a gene: 6. This chain's CDR3 is CASSLAWDRSPDTQYF. The DNA for the CDR3 is TGTGCCAGCAGCTTAGCGTGGGACAGGTCCCCAGATACGCAGTATTTT.

The CDR3 bases are TGTGCCAGCAGCCCCGCAGCCTTTTACTCCTACGAGCAGTACTTC. This codes for CASSPAAFYSYEQYF. The V call is TRBV7-9, the J call TRBJ2-7; D is undetermined. V dropped 5 bases and J dropped 0 bases, with 14 bases sitting between them. CDR3 length: 15 amino acids. Germline V gene sequence: CDR1 SEHNR, CDR2 FQNEAQ (reference sequence). The full variable domain, in which reference TRBV7-9 and TRBJ2-7 provide the parts outside the CDR3, is DTGVSQNPRHKITKRGQNVTFRCDPISEHNRLYWYRQTLGQGPEFLTYFQNEAQLEKSRLLSDRFSAERPKGSFSTLEIQRTEQGDSAMYLCASSPAAFYSYEQYFGPGTRLTVT.

V gene TRBV9 combines with J gene TRBJ2-4, with 14 bases that match TRBD2. The germline gives CDR1 SGDLS, CDR2 YYNGEE. This CDR3 has 18 amino acids. V was pared by 4 bases and J by 8 bases, with 14 bases of the junction left unmatched. The CDR3 loop is CASSLRLAGGPESDIQYF. The CDR3 DNA follows: TGTGCCAGCAGCTTACGACTAGCGGGGGGGCCCGAGTCGGACATTCAGTACTTC.

The chain links TRBV2 to TRBJ1-3; D call uncertain. The V gene's germline CDR1 is SNHLY and CDR2 FYNNEI. The V end lost 2 bases, the J end lost 4 bases, and 3 bases lay between the germline ends. The CDR3 is made up of 12 amino acids. The CDR3 sequence is CASSEPGNTIYF. CDR3 sequence (DNA): TGTGCCAGCAGTGAACCGGGAAACACCATATATTTT. The full variable domain, completed using reference TRBV2 and TRBJ1-3, is EPEVTQTPSHQVTQMGQEVILRCVPISNHLYFYWYRQILGQKVEFLVSFYNNEISEKSEIFDDQFSVERPDGSNFTLKIRSTKLEDSAMYFCASSEPGNTIYFGEGSWLTVV.